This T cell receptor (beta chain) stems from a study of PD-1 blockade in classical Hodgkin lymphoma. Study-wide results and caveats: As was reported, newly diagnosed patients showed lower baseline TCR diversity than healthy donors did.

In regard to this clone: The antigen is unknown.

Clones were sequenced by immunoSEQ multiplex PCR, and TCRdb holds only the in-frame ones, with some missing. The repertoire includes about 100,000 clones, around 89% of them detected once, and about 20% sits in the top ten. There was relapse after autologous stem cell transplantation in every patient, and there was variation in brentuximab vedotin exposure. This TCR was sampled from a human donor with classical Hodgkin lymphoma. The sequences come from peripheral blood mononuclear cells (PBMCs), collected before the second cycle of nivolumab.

In DNA, the CDR3 is TGTGCCAGCAAATTCCGGCGCGACAATGAGCAGTTCTTC. This encodes CASKFRRDNEQFF. The chain employs TRBV2 and TRBJ2-1; D remains unclear. CDR1 SNHLY and CDR2 FYNNEI come from the germline V gene. This CDR3 has 13 residues. V lost 7 bases and J 5 bases, leaving 12 bases between the germline ends.